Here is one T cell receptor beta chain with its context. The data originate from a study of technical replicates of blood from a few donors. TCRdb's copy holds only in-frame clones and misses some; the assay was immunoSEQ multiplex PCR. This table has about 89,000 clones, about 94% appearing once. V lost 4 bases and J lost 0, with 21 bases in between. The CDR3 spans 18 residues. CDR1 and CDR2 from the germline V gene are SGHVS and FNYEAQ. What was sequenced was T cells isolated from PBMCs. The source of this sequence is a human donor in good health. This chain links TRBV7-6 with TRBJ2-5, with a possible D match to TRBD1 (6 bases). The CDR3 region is CASSSSLLPGQYQETQYF. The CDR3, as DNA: TGTGCCAGCAGCTCCTCTCTTTTACCCGGACAGTACCAAGAGACCCAGTACTTC.